This section outlines one TCR beta chain sequence together with its context. The antigen remains unidentified. This entry is derived from a study of T cell responses to AZD1222 COVID-19 vaccine. Profiled with immunoSEQ multiplex PCR; TCRdb holds only in-frame clones, not every one. This sample carries over 120,000 clones, about 90% of them seen once, and the ten largest clones take under 2%. Germline V gives CDR1 SGHVS, CDR2 FQNEAQ. The CDR3 spans 15 residues. V shed 5 bases and J shed 5 bases, with 19 bases lying between them. Findings and caveats of the study: With two AZD1222 doses given, Spike-specific TCR breadth and depth both rose. Donor demographics were predominantly white British with a female majority; clonal diversity may be underestimated.

The input for sequencing was peripheral blood, taken on day 0 of AZD1222 vaccination. The chain recombines TRBV7-8 with TRBJ2-7; D might be TRBD2 (6 bases). The TCR comes from an adult in good health. CDR3 amino acids: CASSTQDSWRDEQYF. The DNA of the CDR3 is TGTGCCAGCAGCACGCAGGACTCCTGGAGGGACGAGCAGTACTTC. The variable domain in full, completed from reference TRBV7-8 and TRBJ2-7, reads GAGVSQSPRYKVAKRGQDVALRCDPISGHVSLFWYQQALGQGPEFLTYFQNEAQLDKSGLPSDRFFAERPEGSVSTLKIQRTQQEDSAVYLCASSTQDSWRDEQYFGPGTRLTVT.